One T cell receptor beta chain is described in this entry. The sample originates from a study of blood T cell repertoires in COVID-19. In the study overall: Acute and convalescent COVID-19 specimens originated in the United States, Italy and Spain. T cells, B-cell-depleted T cells, or PBMCs supplied cDNA or gDNA.

In the source study's methods: Amplifying reference gene primers gave estimates of nucleated cell counts. Libraries were prepared by immunoSEQ multiplex PCR; TCRdb keeps only in-frame clonotypes and omits some of them. V and J calls and clone size are as listed in that table; D and trimming were resolved from the DNA. The repertoire has roughly 230,000 clones, 83% of them found once; the top ten carry approximately 7%. The CDR3 extends over 12 amino acids. Trimming pared 5 bases from V and 1 base from J, leaving 5 bases between. The V gene's germline CDR1 is SQVTM and CDR2 ANQGSEA. The chain has TRBV29-1 and TRBJ2-2; D gene ambiguous. Sequenced: peripheral blood. The source is a woman between 45 and 65 years old with acute or convalescent COVID-19. The DNA for the CDR3 is TGCAGCGTTTCGGTGAACACCGGGGAGCTGTTTTTT. Protein sequence: CSVSVNTGELFF.